This paragraph reports one T cell receptor (beta chain). Trimming took 5 bases from V and 6 from J, leaving 16 bases between them. The CDR3 length is 14 residues. Germline CDR1 LNHNV, CDR2 YYDKDF (reference sequence). Libraries were prepared by immunoSEQ multiplex PCR; TCRdb keeps only in-frame clonotypes and omits some of them. The table includes approximately 81,000 clones, approximately 94% detected once. This sample is drawn from a study of control samples from healthy donors and cancer patients. The chain employs TRBV15 and TRBJ1-1, with D uncertain. The TCR comes from a young woman in good health. The sequenced sample consisted of blood. DNA for the CDR3: TGTGCCACCAGCCCCCCGGGCTCCACTCCTGAAGCTTTCTTT. It translates to CATSPPGSTPEAFF.